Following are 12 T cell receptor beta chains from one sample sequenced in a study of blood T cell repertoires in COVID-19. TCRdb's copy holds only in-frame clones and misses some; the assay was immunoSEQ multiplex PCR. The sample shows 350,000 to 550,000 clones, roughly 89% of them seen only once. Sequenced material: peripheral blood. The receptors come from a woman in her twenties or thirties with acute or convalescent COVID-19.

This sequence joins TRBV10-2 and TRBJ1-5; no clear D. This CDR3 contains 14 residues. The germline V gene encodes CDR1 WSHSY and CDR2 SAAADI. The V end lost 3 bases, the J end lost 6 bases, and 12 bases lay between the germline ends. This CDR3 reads CASSDRFSTQPQHF. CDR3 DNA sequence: TGCGCCAGCAGTGACAGGTTTTCCACTCAGCCCCAGCATTTT.

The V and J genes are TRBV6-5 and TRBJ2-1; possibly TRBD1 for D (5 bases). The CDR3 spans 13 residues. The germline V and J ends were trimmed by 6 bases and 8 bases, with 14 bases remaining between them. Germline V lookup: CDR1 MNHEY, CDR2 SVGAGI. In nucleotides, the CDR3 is TGTGCCAGCAGCCCCCTGGACATAGATGAGCAGTTCTTC. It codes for CASSPLDIDEQFF.

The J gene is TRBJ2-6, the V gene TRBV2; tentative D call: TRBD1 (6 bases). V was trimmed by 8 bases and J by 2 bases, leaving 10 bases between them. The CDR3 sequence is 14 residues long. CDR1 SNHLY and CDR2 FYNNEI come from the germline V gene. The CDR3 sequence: CASGQFTGANVLTF. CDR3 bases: TGTGCCAGCGGACAGTTCACTGGGGCCAACGTCCTGACTTTC.

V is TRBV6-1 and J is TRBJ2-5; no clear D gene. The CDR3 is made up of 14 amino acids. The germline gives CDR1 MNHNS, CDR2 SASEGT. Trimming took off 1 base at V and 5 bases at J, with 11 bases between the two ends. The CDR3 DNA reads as TGTGCCAGCAGTGAAGGACACTTACGCGAGACCCAGTACTTC. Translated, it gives CASSEGHLRETQYF.

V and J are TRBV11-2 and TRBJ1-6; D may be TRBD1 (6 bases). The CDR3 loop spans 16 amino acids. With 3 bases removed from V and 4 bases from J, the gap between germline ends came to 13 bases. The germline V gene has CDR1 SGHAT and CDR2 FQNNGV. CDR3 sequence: CASSFRQAAYNSPLHF. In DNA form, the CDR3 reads TGTGCCAGCAGCTTCCGACAGGCCGCTTATAATTCACCCCTCCACTTT.

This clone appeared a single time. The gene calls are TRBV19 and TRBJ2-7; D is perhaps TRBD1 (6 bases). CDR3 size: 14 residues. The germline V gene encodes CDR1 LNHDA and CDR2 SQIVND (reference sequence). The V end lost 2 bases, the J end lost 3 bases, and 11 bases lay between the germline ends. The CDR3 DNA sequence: TGTGCCAGTAGTATATACGGCAGGGGCTACGAGCAGTACTTC. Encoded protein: CASSIYGRGYEQYF.

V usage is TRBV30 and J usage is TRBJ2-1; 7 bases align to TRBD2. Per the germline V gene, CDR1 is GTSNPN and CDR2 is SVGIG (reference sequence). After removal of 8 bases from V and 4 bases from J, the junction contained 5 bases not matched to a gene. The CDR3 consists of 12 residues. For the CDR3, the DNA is TGTGCCACCGGGGGGAATTACAATGAGCAGTTCTTC. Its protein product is CATGGNYNEQFF.

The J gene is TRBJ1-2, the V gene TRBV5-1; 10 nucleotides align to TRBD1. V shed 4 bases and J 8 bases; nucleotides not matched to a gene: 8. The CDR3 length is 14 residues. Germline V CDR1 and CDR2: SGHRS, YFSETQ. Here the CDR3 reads CASSPDRGRGGYTF. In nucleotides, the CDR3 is TGCGCCAGCAGCCCCGACAGGGGGCGAGGCGGCTACACCTTC.

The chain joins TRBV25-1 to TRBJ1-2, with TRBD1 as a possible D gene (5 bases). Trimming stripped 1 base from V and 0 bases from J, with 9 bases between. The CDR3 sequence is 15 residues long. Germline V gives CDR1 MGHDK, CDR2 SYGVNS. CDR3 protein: CASSELSGSNYGYTF. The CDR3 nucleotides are TGTGCCAGCAGTGAATTGTCAGGGTCTAACTATGGCTACACCTTC.

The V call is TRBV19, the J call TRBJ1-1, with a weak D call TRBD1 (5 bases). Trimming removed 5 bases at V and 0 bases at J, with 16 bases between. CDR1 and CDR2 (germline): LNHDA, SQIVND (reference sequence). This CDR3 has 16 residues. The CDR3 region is CASSPQLGGMNTEAFF. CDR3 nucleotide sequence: TGTGCCAGTAGTCCCCAACTGGGGGGGATGAACACTGAAGCTTTCTTT.

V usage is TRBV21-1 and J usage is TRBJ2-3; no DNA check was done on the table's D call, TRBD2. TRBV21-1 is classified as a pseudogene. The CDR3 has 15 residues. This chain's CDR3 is CASSKGGGTTDTQYF. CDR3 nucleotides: TGTGCCAGCAGCAAAGGCGGAGGGACCACAGATACGCAGTATTTT.

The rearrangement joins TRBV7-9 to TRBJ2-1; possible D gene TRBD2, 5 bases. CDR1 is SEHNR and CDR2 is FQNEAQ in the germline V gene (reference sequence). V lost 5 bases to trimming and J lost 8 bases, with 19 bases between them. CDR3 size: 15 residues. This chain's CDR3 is CASSPQSWASHEQFF. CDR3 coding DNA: TGTGCCAGCAGCCCACAGAGTTGGGCTAGCCATGAGCAGTTCTTC.